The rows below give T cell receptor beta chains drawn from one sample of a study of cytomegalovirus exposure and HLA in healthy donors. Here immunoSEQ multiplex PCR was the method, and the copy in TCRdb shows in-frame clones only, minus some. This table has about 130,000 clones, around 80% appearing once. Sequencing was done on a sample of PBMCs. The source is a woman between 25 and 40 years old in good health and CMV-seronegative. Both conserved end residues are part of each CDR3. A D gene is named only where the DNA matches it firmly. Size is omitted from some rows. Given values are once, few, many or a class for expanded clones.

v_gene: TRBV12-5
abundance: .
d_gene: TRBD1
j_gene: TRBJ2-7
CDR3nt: TGTGCTAGTGGTTTGGTACCTGGGACAGGGGGCAACGAGCAGTACTTC
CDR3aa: CASGLVPGTGGNEQYF

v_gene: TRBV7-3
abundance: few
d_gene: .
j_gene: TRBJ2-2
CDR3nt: TGTGCCAGCAGCCCACAGAGCGGACCTACAACCGGGGAGCTGTTTTTT
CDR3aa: CASSPQSGPTTGELFF

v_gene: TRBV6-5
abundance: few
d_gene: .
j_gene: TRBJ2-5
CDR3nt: TGTGCCAGCAGTTACTCACTCCGAAACCAAGAGACCCAGTACTTC
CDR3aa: CASSYSLRNQETQYF

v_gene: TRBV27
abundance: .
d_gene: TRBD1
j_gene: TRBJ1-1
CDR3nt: TGTGCCAGCAGTTCCGGACAGGGCACTGAAGCTTTCTTT
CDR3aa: CASSSGQGTEAFF

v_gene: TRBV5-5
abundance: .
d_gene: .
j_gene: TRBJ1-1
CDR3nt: TGTGCCAGCAGCACCGGGGGCACTGAAGCTTTCTTT
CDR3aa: CASSTGGTEAFF

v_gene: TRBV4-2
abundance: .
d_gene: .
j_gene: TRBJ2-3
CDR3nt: TGTGCCAGCAGCCAAGATCTCCCCCCCACAGATACGCAGTATTTT
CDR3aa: CASSQDLPPTDTQYF

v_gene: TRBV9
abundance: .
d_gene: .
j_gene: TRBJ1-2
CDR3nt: TGTGCCAGCGGTGGACAGAACTATGGCTACACCTTC
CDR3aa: CASGGQNYGYTF

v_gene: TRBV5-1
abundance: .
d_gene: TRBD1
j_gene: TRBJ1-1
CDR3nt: TGCGCCAGCAGCTTGAGCGGGACAGGGGGCACTGAAGCTTTCTTT
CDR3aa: CASSLSGTGGTEAFF

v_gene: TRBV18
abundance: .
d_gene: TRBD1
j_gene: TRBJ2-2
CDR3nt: TGTGCCAGCTCACAGGGACAGGGCAAGACCGGGGAGCTGTTTTTT
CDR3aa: CASSQGQGKTGELFF

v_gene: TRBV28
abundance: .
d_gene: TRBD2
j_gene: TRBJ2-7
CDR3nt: TGTGCCAGCAGTCCACAATTAGCGGGGGTGCTCGAGCAGTACTTC
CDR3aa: CASSPQLAGVLEQYF

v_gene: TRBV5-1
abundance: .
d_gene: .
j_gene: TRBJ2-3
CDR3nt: TGCGCCAGCAGCTTGGGGGCGGGCAGCACAGATACGCAGTATTTT
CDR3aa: CASSLGAGSTDTQYF

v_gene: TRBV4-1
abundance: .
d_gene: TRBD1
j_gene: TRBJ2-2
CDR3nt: TGCGCCAGCACGCACCGACAGGGCCTGAACACCGGGGAGCTGTTTTTT
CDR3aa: CASTHRQGLNTGELFF

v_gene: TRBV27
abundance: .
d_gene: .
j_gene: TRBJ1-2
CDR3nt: TGTGCCAGCAGTTTTGCGGGGTACTATGGCTACACCTTC
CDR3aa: CASSFAGYYGYTF

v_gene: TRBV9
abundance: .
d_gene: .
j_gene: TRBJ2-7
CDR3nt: TGTGCCAGCAGCGTGTCAGGAGGCTACGAGCAGTACTTC
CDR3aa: CASSVSGGYEQYF

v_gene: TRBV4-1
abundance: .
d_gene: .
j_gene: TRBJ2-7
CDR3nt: TGCGCCAGCAGCCAAGACAGTTACGAGCAGTACTTC
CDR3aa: CASSQDSYEQYF

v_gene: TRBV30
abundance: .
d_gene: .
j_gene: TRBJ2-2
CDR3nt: TGTGCCTGGAGTGCCACAGGGCCCGGGGAGCTGTTTTTT
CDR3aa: CAWSATGPGELFF

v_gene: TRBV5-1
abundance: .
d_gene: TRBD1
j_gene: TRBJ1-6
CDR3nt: TGCGCCAGCAGGCTGGACAGGGGAGAAAATTCACCCCTCCACTTT
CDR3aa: CASRLDRGENSPLHF